This entry lists 7 T cell receptor beta chains sequenced from one sample in a study of regulatory T cells in long-lasting Graves disease (dated by TCRdb to about 2021). Libraries were made using multiplex PCR. Sequencing relied on an Illumina HiSeq 4000. iRepertoire HTBI primers and Arm-PCR amplification of CDR3 regions were used to construct TCR beta libraries. TCRdb's own reprocessing of the public reads used fastp at Q25 and MiXCR and kept productive beta chains. A single entry per CDR3 protein holds the most common genes and DNA from its merged rows. The sample table shows approximately 540,000 distinct CDR3 sequences, and 9.5% to 15% are seen once. More than 8% of the sample comes from the top ten. Sample time point, as interpreted from the label and publication: newly diagnosed GD, antithyroid drugs for less than 3 months. For both TCR sequencing and RNA sequencing, RNA was extracted from PBMCs using TRIzol.

The sample also formed part of further work on T cells in Graves' hyperthyroidism and ophthalmopathy.

This specimen consisted of peripheral blood mononuclear cells (PBMCs), obtained at new diagnosis, from a patient treated with antithyroid drugs. These receptors were collected from a woman under 40 with Graves disease. Donor details come from another sample of the same person, matched by shared clones.

This clonotype was counted many times. The chain links TRBV11-2 to TRBJ2-5; D is tentatively TRBD1 or TRBD2 (6 bases each). Trimming stripped 2 bases from V and 7 bases from J, with 17 bases between. CDR3 length: 15 residues. Germline lookup yields CDR1 SGHAT and CDR2 FQNNGV. The CDR3 loop reads CASSLRRAGDGTQYF. CDR3 in DNA: TGTGCCAGCAGCTTAAGGAGGGCAGGGGACGGGACCCAGTACTTC.

This chain connects TRBV6-1 to TRBJ2-7; 11 bases line up with TRBD1. The V gene's germline CDR1 is MNHNS and CDR2 SASEGT. This CDR3 contains 12 residues. V gave up 11 bases and J gave up 3 bases; unmatched junction bases: 3. The CDR3 reads CAGGTGGYEQYF. The CDR3 nucleotides are TGTGCCGGAGGGACAGGGGGCTACGAGCAGTACTTC.

This clonotype was detected many times. The rearrangement joins TRBV28 to TRBJ1-5; D is unresolved. Between the trimmed V and J ends, which lost 4 bases and 5 bases, there was a span of 21 bases. This CDR3 comprises 17 residues. The V gene's germline CDR1 is MDHEN and CDR2 SYDVKM. The CDR3 coding sequence is TGTGCCAGCAGTTCTCCCTCCCCAGGAATGGAGGATCAGCCCCAGCATTTT. Translated, it gives CASSSPSPGMEDQPQHF.

Ten or more counts support this clonotype. The gene calls are TRBV6-1 and TRBJ2-1, with D possibly TRBD1 on 5 matching bases. CDR1 and CDR2 (germline): MNHNS, SASEGT. There are 17 residues in the CDR3. V was clipped by 7 bases and J by 0 bases, with 19 bases between them. This CDR3 reads CASTHGQGTSSYNEQFF. The CDR3 nucleotides read TGTGCCAGCACTCACGGCCAGGGCACGAGCTCCTACAATGAGCAGTTCTTC.

This clonotype was seen at least ten times. V is TRBV12-3 or TRBV12-4 and J is TRBJ2-1, with a weak D call TRBD2 (6 bases). The CDR3 is 13 residues long. Trimming removed 7 bases at V and 4 bases at J, with 11 bases between. The CDR3 is CASTPGEYNEQFF. CDR3 in DNA: TGTGCCAGCACTCCGGGAGAGTACAATGAGCAGTTCTTC.

In this sample, this clonotype turned up a few times. This chain joins TRBV20-1 and TRBJ2-1, with TRBD2 as a possible D gene (6 bases). The germline gives CDR1 DFQATT, CDR2 SNEGSKA (reference sequence). The germline V and J ends were trimmed by 3 bases and 0 bases, with 9 bases remaining between them. The CDR3 length is 14 residues. The CDR3 nucleotides are TGCAGTGCTAGGGCGGGGAACTCCTACAATGAGCAGTTCTTC. It yields the protein CSARAGNSYNEQFF.

This clonotype was seen many times. The chain links TRBV6-1 to TRBJ1-1; D is uncertain. This CDR3 is 13 amino acids long. Trimming cost V 3 bases and J 1 base, with 6 bases left between them. The germline V gene has CDR1 MNHNS and CDR2 SASEGT. The DNA of the CDR3 is TGTGCCAGCAGTGAGGTGGGGAACACTGAAGCTTTCTTT. It translates to CASSEVGNTEAFF.